Following are 32 T cell receptor beta chains from one sample sequenced in a study of blood T cell repertoires in COVID-19. Repertoires were generated with immunoSEQ multiplex PCR, while TCRdb's copy carries only in-frame clones and drops some. The repertoire consists of about 170,000 clones, with around nine tenths occurring once and the leading ten covering roughly 2.5%. The sequenced material came from peripheral blood. Receptor source: a woman over 75 with COVID-19, enrolled during active disease.

V and J are TRBV4-2 and TRBJ2-1; 16 nucleotides line up with TRBD2. Germline lookup yields CDR1 LGHNA and CDR2 YNFKEQ. The CDR3 runs to 18 residues. The V and J ends lost 4 bases and 5 bases, in that order; junction bases with no gene match: 8. CDR3: CASSLGTSGRARDNEQFF. CDR3 bases: TGTGCCAGCAGCCTCGGGACTAGCGGGAGGGCCCGGGACAATGAGCAGTTCTTC.

In this sample, this clone turned up a few times. V and J are TRBV6-2 or TRBV6-3 and TRBJ1-2, with D maybe TRBD1 (5 bases). The V gene lost 2 bases and the J gene lost 8 bases, with 12 bases spanning the gap. CDR1 and CDR2 (germline): MNHEY, SVGEGT. The length of the CDR3 is 13 residues. This CDR3 is CASSYDSYWGYTF. CDR3 in DNA: TGTGCCAGCAGTTACGACAGCTATTGGGGCTACACCTTC.

The rearrangement joins TRBV6-2 or TRBV6-3 to TRBJ2-1; the D is unclear. V shed 5 bases and J shed 3 bases, with 5 bases lying between them. CDR1 and CDR2 (germline): MNHEY, SVGEGT. The CDR3 runs to 12 residues. The CDR3 region is CASSADYNEQFF. The CDR3 DNA sequence: TGTGCCAGCAGTGCGGACTACAATGAGCAGTTCTTC.

This chain connects TRBV25-1 to TRBJ1-5; D remains ambiguous. Germline V lookup: CDR1 MGHDK, CDR2 SYGVNS. Trimming removed 6 bases from V and 3 bases from J, with 12 bases in between. This CDR3 spans 14 amino acids. The chain's CDR3 is CASSWGVNNQPQHF. Here the CDR3 DNA reads TGTGCCAGCAGCTGGGGAGTGAACAATCAGCCCCAGCATTTT.

In its sample, this clone was seen a few times. The chain is built from TRBV7-2 and TRBJ1-1; TRBD1 matches 8 bases. Germline-derived CDR1 and CDR2 are SGHTA and FQGNSA. J gave up 3 bases and V 6 bases, and 12 bases lay outside the gene matches. The CDR3 runs to 16 residues. CDR3 sequence: CASSQGSGGEYTEAFF. For the CDR3, the DNA is TGTGCCAGCAGTCAGGGCTCAGGGGGCGAATACACTGAAGCTTTCTTT.

Notes on this clone: This specimen includes other DNA sequences encoding the same CDR3. The chain employs TRBV7-2 and TRBJ1-3, with TRBD1 matching 7 bases. The CDR3 runs 15 residues. With 5 bases clipped from V and 0 bases from J, the junction kept 4 bases outside the gene matches. CDR1 is SGHTA, CDR2 FQGNSA, per germline. For the CDR3, the DNA is TGTGCCAGCAGCCGTCAGGGGGACTCTGGAAACACCATATATTTT. Amino acid sequence: CASSRQGDSGNTIYF.

The J gene is TRBJ1-2, the V gene TRBV27; TRBD1 might be the D (5 bases). V lost 8 bases and J 8 bases, leaving 18 bases between the germline ends. CDR1 MNHEY and CDR2 SMNVEV come from the germline V gene (reference sequence). The CDR3 extends over 13 amino acids. The CDR3 nucleotides read TGTGCCAGCTCTTCTCTGGGACTGGAGGGCTACACCTTC. Translating it yields CASSSLGLEGYTF.

The chain couples TRBV2 to TRBJ2-7; D possibly corresponds to TRBD1 (5 bases). This CDR3 has 12 amino acids. Germline V gives CDR1 SNHLY, CDR2 FYNNEI. V lost 7 bases, J lost 2 bases, and 9 bases lay in between. This CDR3 is CASKGPAYEQYF. CDR3 in DNA: TGTGCCAGCAAGGGGCCGGCCTACGAGCAGTACTTC.

V usage is TRBV7-6 and J usage is TRBJ2-1; 7 bases agree with TRBD2. Germline values: CDR1 SGHVS, CDR2 FNYEAQ. This CDR3 has 13 residues. The ends lost 5 bases at V and 12 bases at J; junction bases unmatched: 10. CDR3 region: CASSLLAGAGQFF. The DNA for the CDR3 is TGTGCCAGCAGCCTACTTGCGGGAGCGGGGCAGTTCTTC.

V is TRBV18 and J is TRBJ1-1, with 7 bases fitting TRBD1. Trimming at V came to 6 bases and at J to 4 bases, leaving 8 bases not matched to a gene. This CDR3 spans 14 amino acids. Germline CDR1 KGHSH, CDR2 LQKENI. CDR3 loop: CASSLGGAGTEAFF. The CDR3 nucleotides are TGTGCCAGCTCGCTAGGGGGCGCGGGCACTGAAGCTTTCTTT.

The chain couples TRBV20-1 to TRBJ2-4; possible D gene TRBD2, 6 bases. CDR3 length: 11 amino acids. Germline V CDR1 and CDR2: DFQATT, SNEGSKA (reference sequence). V was pared by 4 bases and J by 9 bases, with 10 bases between. This chain's CDR3 is CSAKQGGIQYF. The CDR3, as DNA: TGCAGTGCTAAGCAGGGAGGCATTCAGTACTTC.

DNA of the CDR3: TGTGCCAGTAATCAGGGGGCATTCGTGCAAGAGACCCAGTACTTC. Encoded protein: CASNQGAFVQETQYF. V gene TRBV19 combines with J gene TRBJ2-5; the match to TRBD1 covers 8 bases. J lost 2 bases, V lost 7 bases, and 9 bases had no gene match. The CDR3 has 15 amino acids. Germline CDR1 is LNHDA and CDR2 is SQIVND (reference sequence). Complete variable domain (other parts from reference TRBV19 and TRBJ2-5): DGGITQSPKYLFRKEGQNVTLSCEQNLNHDAMYWYRQDPGQGLRLIYYSQIVNDFQKGDIAEGYSVSREKKESFPLTVTSAQKNPTAFYLCASNQGAFVQETQYFGPGTRLLVL.

This chain joins TRBV27 and TRBJ1-3; 8 nucleotides match TRBD1. This CDR3 is built from 15 residues. CDR1 and CDR2 from the germline V gene are MNHEY and SMNVEV (reference sequence). Losses at the gene ends were 6 bases for V and 2 bases for J; bases not matched to a gene: 6. The chain's CDR3 is CASSTSGQAGNTIYF. The CDR3 nucleotides are TGTGCCAGCAGCACGTCGGGACAGGCTGGAAACACCATATATTTT.

The chain uses TRBV5-6 and TRBJ1-6; D call uncertain. CDR3 length: 18 residues. Germline-derived CDR1 and CDR2 are SGHDT and YYEEEE. The V end was cut by 4 bases, the J end by 0 bases, with 17 bases between. The CDR3 DNA sequence: TGTGCCAGCAGCCCGGCGGTAGCCCTGAGCTCCTATAATTCACCCCTCCACTTT. It yields the protein CASSPAVALSSYNSPLHF.

The V and J genes are TRBV3-1 (or the pseudogene TRBV3-2) and TRBJ1-6, with D perhaps TRBD1 (5 bases). V was shortened by 0 bases and J by 7 bases, with 10 bases between the two germline ends. CDR3 length: 15 amino acids. From germline, CDR1 is LGHDT and CDR2 YNNKEL (reference sequence). The CDR3 DNA reads TGTGCCAGCAGCCAAGAGGGACTGTTAAATTCACCCCTCCACTTT. Translation gives CASSQEGLLNSPLHF.

This chain connects TRBV7-6 to TRBJ2-6; D gene ambiguous. The CDR3 spans 14 residues. Germline V gene sequence: CDR1 SGHVS, CDR2 FNYEAQ. V lost 5 bases, J lost 0 bases, and 5 bases lay in between. CDR3 amino acids: CASSVSSGANVLTF. Here the CDR3 DNA reads TGTGCCAGCAGCGTTAGCTCTGGGGCCAACGTCCTGACTTTC.

The chain has TRBV29-1 and TRBJ1-1, with D tentatively TRBD1 (5 bases). Germline-derived CDR1 and CDR2 are SQVTM and ANQGSEA. Trimming removed 6 bases at V and 1 base at J, with 12 bases between. This CDR3 has 13 amino acids. CDR3 DNA sequence: TGCAGCGTCCCAGGGCAGGGGAACACTGAAGCTTTCTTT. It codes for CSVPGQGNTEAFF.

The table lists this clone with a count of one. The genes are TRBV28 and TRBJ1-1, with 7 bases matching TRBD1. Germline V lookup: CDR1 MDHEN, CDR2 SYDVKM. The CDR3 extends over 16 amino acids. The trim removed 5 bases at V and 0 bases at J, leaving 9 bases unmatched. The DNA for the CDR3 is TGTGCCAGCAGTCCAAGCGCGGGACAGCTGAACACTGAAGCTTTCTTT. It specifies CASSPSAGQLNTEAFF.

This clone was observed a handful of times. The genes are TRBV28 and TRBJ1-4; the D gene is possibly TRBD1 (6 bases). The CDR3 has 14 residues. Per the germline V gene, CDR1 is MDHEN and CDR2 is SYDVKM. Trimming stripped 7 bases from V and 7 bases from J, with 16 bases between. The CDR3 DNA is TGTGCCAGCATTCCACAGGGTGGCGGTGAAAAACTGTTTTTT. It codes for CASIPQGGGEKLFF.

This sequence joins TRBV4-3 and TRBJ1-1; 9 positions match TRBD1. Losses at the gene ends were 3 bases for V and 3 bases for J; bases not matched to a gene: 5. Germline V gives CDR1 LGHNA, CDR2 YSLEER. The CDR3 runs to 15 residues. The CDR3 sequence: CASSQNRGLYTEAFF. The CDR3 DNA reads as TGCGCCAGCAGCCAGAACAGGGGGCTATACACTGAAGCTTTCTTT.

The CDR3 sequence: CASSGGGVNYGYTF. The CDR3 DNA sequence: TGCGCCAGCAGCGGAGGAGGTGTTAACTATGGCTACACCTTC. The chain carries TRBV5-1 and TRBJ1-2; D remains ambiguous. Germline-derived CDR1 and CDR2 are SGHRS and YFSETQ. V gave up 4 bases and J gave up 1 base, with 11 bases separating them. The CDR3 runs to 14 residues.

CDR3 loop: CASSGGGGANVLTF. The CDR3 DNA reads as TGTGCCAGCAGCGGGGGTGGCGGGGCCAACGTCCTGACTTTC. V usage is TRBV6-5 and J usage is TRBJ2-6; possible D gene TRBD2, 6 bases. The CDR3 spans 14 residues. V lost 6 bases and J lost 4, with 10 bases in between. CDR1 and CDR2 from the germline V gene are MNHEY and SVGAGI.

V is TRBV19 and J is TRBJ2-2; 15 bases are shared with TRBD2. CDR1 LNHDA and CDR2 SQIVND come from the germline V gene (reference sequence). With V trimmed by 4 bases and J by 1 base, 1 base remained unmatched. The CDR3 totals 17 residues. The CDR3 sequence: CASSRGLAGGNTGELFF. In DNA, the CDR3 is TGTGCCAGTAGTAGGGGACTAGCGGGAGGGAACACCGGGGAGCTGTTTTTT.

This clone was seen more than once but under ten times. The genes are TRBV11-2 and TRBJ2-7; D unresolved. V was clipped by 7 bases and J by 5 bases, with 21 bases between them. The CDR3 loop spans 15 amino acids. The germline gives CDR1 SGHAT, CDR2 FQNNGV. The CDR3 DNA is TGTGCCAGCACCCTAGAGATGCAGGTAACCCACGAGCAGTACTTC. Translation gives CASTLEMQVTHEQYF.

This chain uses TRBV19 with TRBJ2-1; possibly TRBD2 for D (6 bases). Germline CDR1 is LNHDA and CDR2 is SQIVND (reference sequence). The CDR3 spans 13 residues. V shed 6 bases and J shed 10 bases, with 16 bases lying between them. The CDR3 DNA is TGTGCCAGTAGAAAAGGCCTAGCGAGGGAGCAGTTCTTC. Residues: CASRKGLAREQFF.

V gene TRBV7-9 combines with J gene TRBJ2-1; the match to TRBD1 covers 7 bases. This CDR3 contains 12 residues. Germline CDR1 SEHNR, CDR2 FQNEAQ (reference sequence). V was pared by 5 bases and J by 8 bases, with 3 bases of the junction left unmatched. CDR3 nucleotides: TGTGCCAGCAGCCACGACAGGGATGAGCAGTTCTTC. This sequence encodes CASSHDRDEQFF.

The V and J genes are TRBV28 and TRBJ1-1; no firm D call. CDR1 is MDHEN and CDR2 is SYDVKM in the germline V gene. The CDR3 is made up of 11 amino acids. V was trimmed by 8 bases and J by 7 bases, leaving 11 bases between them. CDR3 protein: CASAAGYEAFF. The CDR3, as DNA: TGTGCCAGCGCGGCGGGATATGAAGCTTTCTTT. The full variable domain, with the rest looked up from reference TRBV28 and TRBJ1-1, is DVKVTQSSRYLVKRTGEKVFLECVQDMDHENMFWYRQDPGLGLRLIYFSYDVKMKEKGDIPEGYSVSREKKERFSLILESASTNQTSMYLCASAAGYEAFFGQGTRLTVV.

The gene calls are TRBV6-5 and TRBJ2-3; D may be TRBD1 (5 bases). The CDR3 is made up of 14 amino acids. Germline V gene lookup returns CDR1 MNHEY and CDR2 SVGAGI. Trimming pared 6 bases from V and 6 bases from J, leaving 16 bases between. CDR3: CASSPLKDTDTQYF. For the CDR3, the DNA is TGTGCCAGCAGCCCCCTTAAGGACACGGATACGCAGTATTTT.

The CDR3 here is CASSLGWTEYGYTF. CDR3 coding DNA: TGTGCCAGCAGCTTAGGATGGACAGAATATGGCTACACCTTC. V and J are TRBV7-2 and TRBJ1-2; tentative D call: TRBD1 (6 bases). The germline V and J ends were trimmed by 1 base and 5 bases, with 11 bases remaining between them. The germline V gene has CDR1 SGHTA and CDR2 FQGNSA. CDR3 length: 14 residues.

The chain links TRBV7-6 to TRBJ2-7; TRBD2 matches 7 bases. The germline gives CDR1 SGHVS, CDR2 FNYEAQ. Trimming cost V 4 bases and J 7 bases; bases outside gene matches: 10. The CDR3 has 14 amino acids. The CDR3 DNA is TGTGCCAGCAGCTCCTCGGGGGGTAACGGAGAGCAGTACTTC. It specifies CASSSSGGNGEQYF.

The chain uses TRBV7-3 and TRBJ2-2, with 7 bases fitting TRBD1. The V and J ends lost 6 bases and 3 bases, in that order; junction bases with no gene match: 7. CDR3 length: 15 residues. From germline, CDR1 is SGHTA and CDR2 FQGTGA. The CDR3, as DNA: TGTGCCAGCAGTCCGACAGGGATAGACACCGGGGAGCTGTTTTTT. Residues: CASSPTGIDTGELFF.

The chain has TRBV3-1 (or the pseudogene TRBV3-2) and TRBJ1-5, with TRBD1 as a possible D gene (5 bases). V lost 3 bases to trimming and J lost 1 base, with 7 bases between them. The germline V gene encodes CDR1 LGHDT and CDR2 YNNKEL (reference sequence). This CDR3 comprises 14 residues. CDR3 in amino acids: CASSQAGSNQPQHF. CDR3 coding DNA: TGTGCCAGCAGCCAGGCAGGGAGCAATCAGCCCCAGCATTTT.